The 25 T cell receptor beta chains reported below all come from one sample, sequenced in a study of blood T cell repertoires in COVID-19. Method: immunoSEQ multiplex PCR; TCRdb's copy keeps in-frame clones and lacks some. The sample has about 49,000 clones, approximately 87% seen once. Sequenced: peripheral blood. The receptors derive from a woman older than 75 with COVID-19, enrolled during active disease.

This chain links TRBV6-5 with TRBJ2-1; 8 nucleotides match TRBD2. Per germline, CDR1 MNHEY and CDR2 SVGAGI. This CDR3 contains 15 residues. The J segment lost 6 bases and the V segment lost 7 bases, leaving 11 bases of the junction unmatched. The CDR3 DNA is TGTGCCAGCAATGTCGCGGGGGGCGGATTCAATGAGCAGTTCTTC. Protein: CASNVAGGGFNEQFF.

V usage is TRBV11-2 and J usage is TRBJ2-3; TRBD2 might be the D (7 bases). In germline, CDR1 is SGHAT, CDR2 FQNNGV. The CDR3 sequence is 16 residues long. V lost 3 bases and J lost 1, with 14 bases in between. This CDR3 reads CASSFLGGRGTDTQYF. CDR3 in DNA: TGTGCCAGCAGCTTTTTAGGGGGGAGGGGCACAGATACGCAGTATTTT.

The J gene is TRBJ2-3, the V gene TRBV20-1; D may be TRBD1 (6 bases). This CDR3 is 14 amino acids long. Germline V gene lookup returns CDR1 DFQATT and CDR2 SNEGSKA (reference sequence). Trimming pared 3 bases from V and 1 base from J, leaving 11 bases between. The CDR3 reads CSASHRVGTDTQYF. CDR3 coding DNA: TGCAGTGCTAGTCACAGGGTCGGCACAGATACGCAGTATTTT.

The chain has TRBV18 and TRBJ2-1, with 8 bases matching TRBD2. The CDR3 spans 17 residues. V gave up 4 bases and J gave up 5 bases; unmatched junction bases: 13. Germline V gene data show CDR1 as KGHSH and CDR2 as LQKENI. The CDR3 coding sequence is TGTGCCAGCTCACTCGCCGGGCAGCGGGGGATGCACAATGAGCAGTTCTTC. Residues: CASSLAGQRGMHNEQFF. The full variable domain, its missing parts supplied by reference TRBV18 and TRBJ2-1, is NAGVMQNPRHLVRRRGQEARLRCSPMKGHSHVYWYRQLPEEGLKFMVYLQKENIIDESGMPKERFSAEFPKEGPSILRIQQVVRGDSAAYFCASSLAGQRGMHNEQFFGPGTRLTVL.

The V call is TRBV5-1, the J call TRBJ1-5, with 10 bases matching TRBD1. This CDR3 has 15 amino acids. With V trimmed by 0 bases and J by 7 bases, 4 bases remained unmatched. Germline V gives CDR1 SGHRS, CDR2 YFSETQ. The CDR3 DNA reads TGCGCCAGCAGCTTGGGACAGGGGGCCCGGCAGCCCCAGCATTTT. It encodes CASSLGQGARQPQHF.

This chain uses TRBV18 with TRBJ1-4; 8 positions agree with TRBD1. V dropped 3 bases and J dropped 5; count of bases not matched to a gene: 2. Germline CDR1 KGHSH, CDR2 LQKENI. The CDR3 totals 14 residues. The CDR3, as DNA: TGTGCCAGCTCACCGACAGGGGCGAATGAAAAACTGTTTTTT. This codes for CASSPTGANEKLFF.

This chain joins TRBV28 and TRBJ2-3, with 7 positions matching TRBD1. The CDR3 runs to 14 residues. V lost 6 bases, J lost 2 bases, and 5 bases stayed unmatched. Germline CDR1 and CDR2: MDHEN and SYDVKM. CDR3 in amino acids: CASRAGTATDTQYF. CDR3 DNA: TGTGCCAGCAGGGCTGGGACAGCCACAGATACGCAGTATTTT.

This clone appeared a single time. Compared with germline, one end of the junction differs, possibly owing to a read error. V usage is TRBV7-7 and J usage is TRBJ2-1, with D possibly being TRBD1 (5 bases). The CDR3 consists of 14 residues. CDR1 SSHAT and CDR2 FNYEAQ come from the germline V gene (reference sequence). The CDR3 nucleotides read TGTGCTAGCAGCCCAGGAGCAGGGCCCAATGAGCAGTTCTTC. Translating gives CASSPGAGPNEQFF.

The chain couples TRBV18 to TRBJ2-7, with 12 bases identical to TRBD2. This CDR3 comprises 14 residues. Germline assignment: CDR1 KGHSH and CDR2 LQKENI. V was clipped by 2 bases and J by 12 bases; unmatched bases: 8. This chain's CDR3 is CASSPSGTSGPRYF. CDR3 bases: TGTGCCAGCTCACCATCCGGGACTAGCGGGCCGCGGTACTTC.

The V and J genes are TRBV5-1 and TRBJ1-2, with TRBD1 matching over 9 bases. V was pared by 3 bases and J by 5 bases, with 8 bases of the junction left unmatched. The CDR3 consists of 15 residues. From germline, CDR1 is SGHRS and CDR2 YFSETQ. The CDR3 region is CASSWDTQGAYGYTF. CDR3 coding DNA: TGCGCCAGCAGCTGGGACACACAGGGGGCTTATGGCTACACCTTC.

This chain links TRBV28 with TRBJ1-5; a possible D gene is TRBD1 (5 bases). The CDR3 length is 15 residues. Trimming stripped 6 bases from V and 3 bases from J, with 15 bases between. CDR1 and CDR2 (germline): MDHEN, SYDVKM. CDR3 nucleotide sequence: TGTGCCAGCAGCGCCCTGGGGGGTATCAATCAGCCCCAGCATTTT. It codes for CASSALGGINQPQHF.

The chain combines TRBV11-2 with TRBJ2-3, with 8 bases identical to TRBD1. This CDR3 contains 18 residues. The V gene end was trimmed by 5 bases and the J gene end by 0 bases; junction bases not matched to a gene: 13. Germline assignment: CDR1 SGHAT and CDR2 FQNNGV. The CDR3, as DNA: TGTGCCAGCAGCCAAGCCCTGGGGGCAGGGGGCAGCACAGATACGCAGTATTTT. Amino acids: CASSQALGAGGSTDTQYF.

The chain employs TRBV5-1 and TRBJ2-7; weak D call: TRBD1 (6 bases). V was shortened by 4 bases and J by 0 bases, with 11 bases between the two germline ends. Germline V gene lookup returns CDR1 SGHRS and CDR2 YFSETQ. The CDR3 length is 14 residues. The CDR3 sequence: CASSITGSSYEQYF. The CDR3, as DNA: TGCGCCAGCAGCATTACAGGGAGCTCCTACGAGCAGTACTTC.

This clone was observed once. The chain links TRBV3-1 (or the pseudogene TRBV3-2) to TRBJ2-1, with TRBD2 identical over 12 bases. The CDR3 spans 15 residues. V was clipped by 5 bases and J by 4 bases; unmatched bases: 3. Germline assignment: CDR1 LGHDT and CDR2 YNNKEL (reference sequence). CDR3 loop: CASSELAGGYNEQFF. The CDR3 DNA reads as TGTGCCAGCAGCGAACTAGCGGGGGGATACAATGAGCAGTTCTTC.

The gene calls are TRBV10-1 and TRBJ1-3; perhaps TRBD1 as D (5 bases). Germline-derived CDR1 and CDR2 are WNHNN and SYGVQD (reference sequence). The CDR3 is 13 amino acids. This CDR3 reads CATTGDSGNTIYF. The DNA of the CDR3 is TGCGCAACTACAGGAGACTCTGGAAACACCATATATTTT.

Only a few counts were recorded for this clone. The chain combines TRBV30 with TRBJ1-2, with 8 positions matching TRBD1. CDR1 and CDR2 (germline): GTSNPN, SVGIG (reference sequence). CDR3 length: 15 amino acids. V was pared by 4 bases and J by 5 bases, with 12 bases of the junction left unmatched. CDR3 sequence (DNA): TGTGCCTGGACCTCCGGGACAGGACTACGTTATGGCTACACCTTC. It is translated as CAWTSGTGLRYGYTF.

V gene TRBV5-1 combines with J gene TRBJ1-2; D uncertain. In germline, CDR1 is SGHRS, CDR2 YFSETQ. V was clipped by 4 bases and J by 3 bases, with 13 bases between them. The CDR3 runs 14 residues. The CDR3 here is CASSPTGDYYGYTF. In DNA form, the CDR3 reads TGCGCCAGCAGCCCAACCGGTGATTACTATGGCTACACCTTC.

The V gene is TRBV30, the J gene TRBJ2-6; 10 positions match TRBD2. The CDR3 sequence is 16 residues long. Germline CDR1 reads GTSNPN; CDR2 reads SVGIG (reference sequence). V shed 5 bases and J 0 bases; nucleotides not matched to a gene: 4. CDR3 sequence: CAWATSGHSGANVLTF. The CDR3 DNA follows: TGTGCCTGGGCGACTAGCGGGCACTCTGGGGCCAACGTCCTGACTTTC.

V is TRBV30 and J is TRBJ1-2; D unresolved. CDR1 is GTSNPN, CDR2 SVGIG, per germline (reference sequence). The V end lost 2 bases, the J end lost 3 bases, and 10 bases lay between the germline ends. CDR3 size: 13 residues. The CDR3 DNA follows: TGTGCCTGGAGTATGCCGGGGTACTATGGCTACACCTTC. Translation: CAWSMPGYYGYTF.

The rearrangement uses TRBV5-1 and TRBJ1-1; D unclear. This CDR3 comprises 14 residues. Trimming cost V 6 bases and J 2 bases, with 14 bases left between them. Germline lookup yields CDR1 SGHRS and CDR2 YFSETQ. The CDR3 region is CASTMHLTNTEAFF. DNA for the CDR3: TGCGCCAGCACCATGCACCTTACTAACACTGAAGCTTTCTTT.

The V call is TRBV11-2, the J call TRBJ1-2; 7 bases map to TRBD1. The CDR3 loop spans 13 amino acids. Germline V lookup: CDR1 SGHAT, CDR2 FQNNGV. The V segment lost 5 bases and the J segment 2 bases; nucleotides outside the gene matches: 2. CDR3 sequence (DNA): TGTGCCAGCAGCCAACAGGGGAACTATGGCTACACCTTC. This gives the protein CASSQQGNYGYTF.

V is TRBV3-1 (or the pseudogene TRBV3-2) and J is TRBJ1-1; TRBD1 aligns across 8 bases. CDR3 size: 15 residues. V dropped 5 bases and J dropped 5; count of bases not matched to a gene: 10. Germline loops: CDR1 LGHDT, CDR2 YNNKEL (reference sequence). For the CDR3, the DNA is TGTGCCAGCAGCAATAGATACAGGGGGATAACTGAAGCTTTCTTT. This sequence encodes CASSNRYRGITEAFF.

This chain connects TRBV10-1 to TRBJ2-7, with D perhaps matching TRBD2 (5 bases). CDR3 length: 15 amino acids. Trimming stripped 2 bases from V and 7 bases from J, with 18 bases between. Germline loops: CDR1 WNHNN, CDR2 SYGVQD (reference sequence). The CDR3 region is CASSETRTRSREQYF. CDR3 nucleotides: TGCGCCAGCAGTGAGACCAGGACTCGGAGCCGGGAGCAGTACTTC.

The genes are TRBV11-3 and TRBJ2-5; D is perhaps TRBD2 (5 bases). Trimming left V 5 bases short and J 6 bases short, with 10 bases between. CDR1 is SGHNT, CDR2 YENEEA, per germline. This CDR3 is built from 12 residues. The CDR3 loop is CASSGGGKTQYF. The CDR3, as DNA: TGTGCCAGCAGCGGTGGAGGAAAGACCCAGTACTTC.

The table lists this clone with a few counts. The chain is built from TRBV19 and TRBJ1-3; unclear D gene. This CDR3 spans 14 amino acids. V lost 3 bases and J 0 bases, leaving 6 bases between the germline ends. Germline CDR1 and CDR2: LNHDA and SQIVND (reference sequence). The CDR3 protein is CASSIRNSGNTIYF. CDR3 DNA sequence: TGTGCCAGTAGTATCAGGAACTCTGGAAACACCATATATTTT.